The 30 T cell receptor beta chains below come from one sample, sequenced in a study of blood T cell repertoires in COVID-19. TCRdb keeps only in-frame clones here, not all; method: immunoSEQ multiplex PCR. The profile shows a few hundred thousand clones, 80% to 90% of them singletons. Sequencing input: PBMCs or T cells enriched from blood (not recorded which). These receptors were obtained from a man under 40 who had recovered from COVID-19.

This clone has a handful of counts. V gene TRBV29-1 combines with J gene TRBJ2-1, with 9 bases that match TRBD2. The CDR3 sequence is 16 residues long. CDR1 is SQVTM and CDR2 is ANQGSEA in the germline V gene. The J segment lost 8 bases and the V segment lost 4 bases, leaving 15 bases of the junction unmatched. CDR3 sequence reads: CSVGYGTSSQGHEQFF. DNA of the CDR3: TGCAGCGTTGGTTACGGGACTAGCTCCCAAGGGCATGAGCAGTTCTTC.

The table lists this clone with a few counts. The chain carries TRBV5-8 and TRBJ2-5; D possibly corresponds to TRBD1 (5 bases). The CDR3 is made up of 14 amino acids. The V end lost 5 bases, the J end lost 5 bases, and 16 bases lay between the germline ends. Germline loops: CDR1 SGHTS, CDR2 YDEGEE. This CDR3 reads CASSSPRAGETQYF. The CDR3 DNA follows: TGTGCCAGCAGTAGCCCCAGGGCCGGGGAGACCCAGTACTTC. Based on the CDR3 plus reference TRBV5-8 and TRBJ2-5, the full variable domain is EAGVTQSPTHLIKTRGQQATLRCSPISGHTSVYWYQQALGLGLQFLLWYDEGEERNRGNFPPRFSGRQFPNYSSELNVNALELEDSALYLCASSSPRAGETQYFGPGTRLLVL.

This rearrangement joins TRBV19 to TRBJ1-5, with TRBD1 matching 7 bases. Germline CDR1 LNHDA, CDR2 SQIVND (reference sequence). V lost 4 bases, J lost 8 bases, and 8 bases stayed unmatched. The CDR3 sequence is 14 residues long. CDR3 region: CASSTGTVHKPQHF. The DNA for the CDR3 is TGTGCCAGTAGTACAGGGACAGTACACAAGCCCCAGCATTTT.

This clone was recorded only once. The chain employs TRBV14 and TRBJ2-7; D is unclear. This CDR3 has 16 amino acids. Germline V gene data show CDR1 as SGHDN and CDR2 as FVKESK. Trimming removed 0 bases from V and 2 bases from J, with 14 bases in between. CDR3 DNA: TGTGCCAGCAGCCAAGACATCTCTAGTCAAACCTACGAGCAGTACTTC. It codes for CASSQDISSQTYEQYF.

The chain recombines TRBV7-9 with TRBJ1-1; 7 bases match TRBD1. CDR3 size: 14 residues. J was trimmed by 5 bases and V by 6 bases; bases with no gene match: 9. Per germline, CDR1 SEHNR and CDR2 FQNEAQ (reference sequence). CDR3 sequence: CASSFTGEWTEAFF. CDR3 DNA: TGTGCCAGCAGTTTCACAGGGGAGTGGACTGAAGCTTTCTTT.

This clone was seen a handful of times. J is TRBJ1-5 and V is TRBV4-2; TRBD1 is a possible D gene (6 bases). This CDR3 spans 16 amino acids. Germline CDR1 and CDR2: LGHNA and YNFKEQ. V was trimmed by 1 base and J by 0 bases, leaving 10 bases between them. CDR3 in amino acids: CASSQGTDYSNQPQHF. The CDR3 DNA follows: TGTGCCAGCAGCCAAGGGACAGATTATAGCAATCAGCCCCAGCATTTT.

V usage is TRBV19 and J usage is TRBJ1-4; D may be TRBD1 (6 bases). The ends were cut back, 3 bases at V and 7 bases at J, with 9 bases in the middle. Looked up from germline, CDR1 is LNHDA and CDR2 is SQIVND (reference sequence). This CDR3 spans 13 amino acids. CDR3 residues: CASSMQGSEKLFF. CDR3 coding DNA: TGTGCCAGTAGTATGCAGGGGAGTGAAAAACTGTTTTTT.

This chain joins TRBV5-8 and TRBJ2-5; 9 bases are a match to TRBD2. The CDR3 has 15 amino acids. CDR1 and CDR2 from the germline V gene are SGHTS and YDEGEE. V lost 4 bases and J lost 2; bases outside the gene matches: 6. Here the CDR3 DNA reads TGTGCCAGCAGCACCGGGACTAGCAGACAAGAGACCCAGTACTTC. This codes for CASSTGTSRQETQYF.

The chain couples TRBV27 to TRBJ2-3; D is uncertain. The V gene's germline CDR1 is MNHEY and CDR2 SMNVEV (reference sequence). The CDR3 extends over 15 amino acids. V was cut by 4 bases and J by 1 base, with 12 bases left in between. The DNA for the CDR3 is TGTGCCAGCAGTTCACTAAGCTTTGGCACAGATACGCAGTATTTT. Its protein is CASSSLSFGTDTQYF.

This clone was recorded once. The same CDR3 can be traced to other DNA sequences in this sample. The chain carries TRBV3-1 (or the pseudogene TRBV3-2) and TRBJ1-6, with a possible D match to TRBD1 (6 bases). V dropped 1 base and J dropped 6 bases, with 7 bases sitting between them. CDR1 is LGHDT and CDR2 is YNNKEL in the germline V gene (reference sequence). CDR3 length equals 14 residues. DNA for the CDR3: TGTGCCAGCAGCCAAGGAGGGGGTAATTCACCCCTCCACTTT. Residues: CASSQGGGNSPLHF.

In this sample, this clone turned up a few times. The rearrangement uses TRBV6-5 and TRBJ1-5; TRBD1 matches at 8 bases. Germline loops: CDR1 MNHEY, CDR2 SVGAGI. This CDR3 is built from 13 residues. Losses at the gene ends were 6 bases for V and 10 bases for J; bases not matched to a gene: 8. The CDR3 protein is CASRQQGAGPQHF. The CDR3 bases are TGTGCCAGCAGGCAGCAGGGGGCCGGCCCCCAGCATTTT.

The rearrangement joins TRBV30 to TRBJ1-6; D call uncertain. V lost 3 bases and J lost 0, with 9 bases in between. The CDR3 runs to 15 residues. Germline V gene sequence: CDR1 GTSNPN, CDR2 SVGIG (reference sequence). CDR3 nucleotides: TGTGCCTGGAGGCCCCCTAGCTCCTATAATTCACCCCTCCACTTT. It codes for CAWRPPSSYNSPLHF. The variable domain in full, with the rest retrieved from reference TRBV30 and TRBJ1-6, is SQTIHQWPATLVQPVGSPLSLECTVEGTSNPNLYWYRQAAGRGLQLLFYSVGIGQISSEVPQNLSASRPQDRQFILSSKKLLLSDSGFYLCAWRPPSSYNSPLHFGNGTRLTVT.

The gene calls are TRBV19 and TRBJ1-5, with D maybe TRBD1 (6 bases). Germline CDR1 and CDR2: LNHDA and SQIVND (reference sequence). The V end lost 7 bases, the J end lost 0 bases, and 25 bases lay between the germline ends. The CDR3 runs 19 residues. CDR3 coding DNA: TGTGCCAGTAACCCGGGGCGGGGGACATCTCTCTATAGCAATCAGCCCCAGCATTTT. Amino acid sequence: CASNPGRGTSLYSNQPQHF.

V gene TRBV6-5 combines with J gene TRBJ2-3; D remains ambiguous. CDR3 length: 14 residues. V was cut by 2 bases and J by 2 bases, with 8 bases left in between. Germline CDR1 reads MNHEY; CDR2 reads SVGAGI. CDR3 sequence: CASSYDFFTDTQYF. The CDR3 DNA sequence: TGTGCCAGCAGTTACGACTTCTTCACAGATACGCAGTATTTT.

This clone was picked up many times. The chain uses TRBV9 and TRBJ2-7; D possibly corresponds to TRBD1 (5 bases). V was clipped by 0 bases and J by 3 bases, with 13 bases between them. Germline V CDR1 and CDR2: SGDLS, YYNGEE. The CDR3 loop spans 15 amino acids. The CDR3 nucleotides read TGTGCCAGCAGCGTAGGGCAGGGAAGCTTCTACGAGCAGTACTTC. This encodes CASSVGQGSFYEQYF. Together with reference TRBV9 and TRBJ2-7, the CDR3 gives the full variable domain: DSGVTQTPKHLITATGQRVTLRCSPRSGDLSVYWYQQSLDQGLQFLIQYYNGEERAKGNILERFSAQQFPDLHSELNLSSLELGDSALYFCASSVGQGSFYEQYFGPGTRLTVT.

This clone showed up just once. The chain is built from TRBV19 and TRBJ2-1; 7 bases align to TRBD2. After removal of 6 bases from V and 6 bases from J, the junction contained 20 bases not matched to a gene. The CDR3 has 18 residues. Germline lookup yields CDR1 LNHDA and CDR2 SQIVND (reference sequence). The CDR3 DNA reads as TGTGCCAGTAGCCCTACCCCTAAAGGACTAGGTGGAGGCAATGAGCAGTTCTTC. This encodes CASSPTPKGLGGGNEQFF.

The gene calls are TRBV5-1 and TRBJ2-1, with TRBD2 identical over 8 bases. The V and J ends lost 3 bases and 5 bases, in that order; junction bases with no gene match: 16. Germline CDR1 reads SGHRS; CDR2 reads YFSETQ. The CDR3 covers 18 residues. This CDR3 is CASSSPGAGGLFNNEQFF. As DNA, the CDR3 is TGCGCCAGCAGCTCCCCCGGGGCGGGAGGCCTATTCAACAATGAGCAGTTCTTC.

The chain combines TRBV14 with TRBJ1-4, with D hard to call. The germline CDR1 and CDR2 sequences are SGHDN and FVKESK. The CDR3 sequence is 14 residues long. Trimming took 1 base from V and 8 from J, leaving 11 bases between them. CDR3 sequence: CASSQGPVPEKLFF. The CDR3 bases are TGTGCCAGCAGCCAAGGTCCGGTCCCCGAAAAACTGTTTTTT.

V usage is TRBV27 and J usage is TRBJ1-2; no firm D call. Trimming shortened V by 9 bases and J by 5 bases, and 19 bases separated the two germline ends. The CDR3 contains 14 residues. Germline V gene data show CDR1 as MNHEY and CDR2 as SMNVEV (reference sequence). This CDR3 reads CASWNLETSYGYTF. DNA for the CDR3: TGTGCCAGTTGGAACCTCGAGACATCATATGGCTACACCTTC.

The rearrangement uses TRBV3-1 (or the pseudogene TRBV3-2) and TRBJ2-2, with D perhaps matching TRBD2 (6 bases). This CDR3 has 16 amino acids. Trimming shortened V by 1 base and J by 2 bases, and 11 bases separated the two germline ends. Per germline, CDR1 LGHDT and CDR2 YNNKEL (reference sequence). The CDR3 region is CASSQVVGGNTGELFF. CDR3 bases: TGTGCCAGCAGCCAAGTTGTGGGGGGTAACACCGGGGAGCTGTTTTTT.

This chain links TRBV5-1 with TRBJ2-1, with 9 bases that match TRBD2. V was clipped by 3 bases and J by 7 bases; unmatched bases: 8. The CDR3 has 15 residues. Germline-derived CDR1 and CDR2 are SGHRS and YFSETQ. The CDR3 DNA sequence: TGCGCCAGCAGCTGGATAGCGGGAGCCAATAATGAGCAGTTCTTC. It specifies CASSWIAGANNEQFF.

The chain links TRBV28 to TRBJ2-1, with 8 bases matching TRBD2. J was trimmed by 10 bases and V by 1 base; bases with no gene match: 15. The CDR3 has 17 amino acids. Germline assignment: CDR1 MDHEN and CDR2 SYDVKM. The CDR3 reads CASSLLSGRAVGEEQFF. Here the CDR3 DNA reads TGTGCCAGCAGTTTATTATCCGGGAGGGCCGTTGGAGAAGAGCAGTTCTTC.

The chain links TRBV12-5 to TRBJ2-1; 9 bases agree with TRBD1. Germline V gene lookup returns CDR1 LGHNT and CDR2 FRNRAP. There are 17 residues in the CDR3. V was clipped by 0 bases and J by 4 bases; unmatched bases: 7. In DNA, the CDR3 is TGTGCTAGTGGTTTGGTACCTCTGGGGACAGGGTACAATGAGCAGTTCTTC. It yields the protein CASGLVPLGTGYNEQFF.

The chain is built from TRBV5-1 and TRBJ2-4, with D perhaps TRBD2 (5 bases). The V gene's germline CDR1 is SGHRS and CDR2 YFSETQ. The CDR3 is 16 amino acids. V was cut by 4 bases and J by 6 bases, with 20 bases left in between. The CDR3 is CASSVGPPEAGNIQYF. DNA for the CDR3: TGCGCCAGCAGCGTTGGGCCCCCCGAGGCGGGAAACATTCAGTACTTC.

This clone has a handful of counts. The chain carries TRBV19 and TRBJ2-1, with TRBD2 identical over 10 bases. The CDR3 has 15 residues. Germline CDR1 reads LNHDA; CDR2 reads SQIVND (reference sequence). J gave up 11 bases and V 1 base, and 8 bases lay outside the gene matches. The DNA of the CDR3 is TGTGCCAGTAGTATAGGGCTGACTAGCGGGTTTAAGCAGTTCTTC. This gives the protein CASSIGLTSGFKQFF.

The chain carries TRBV4-1 and TRBJ2-2; weak D call: TRBD1 (6 bases). The V end lost 8 bases, the J end lost 6 bases, and 22 bases lay between the germline ends. The CDR3 has 16 amino acids. The germline gives CDR1 MGHRA, CDR2 YSYEKL. For the CDR3, the DNA is TGCGCCAGCGGAAGAACAGGGAGCCCCACCCCCGGGGAGCTGTTTTTT. Its translation is CASGRTGSPTPGELFF.

The J gene is TRBJ1-1, the V gene TRBV6-5; 10 positions agree with TRBD1. CDR1 MNHEY and CDR2 SVGAGI come from the germline V gene. This CDR3 region has 15 residues. The ends lost 6 bases at V and 6 bases at J; junction bases unmatched: 10. DNA for the CDR3: TGTGCCAGCAGCTCTCCGGGACAGGGGACCCCTGAAGCTTTCTTT. As protein: CASSSPGQGTPEAFF.

The V gene is TRBV28, the J gene TRBJ2-3; 8 bases are shared with TRBD2. Trimming took 5 bases from V and 4 from J; bases not matched to a gene: 8. CDR3 size: 15 residues. From germline, CDR1 is MDHEN and CDR2 SYDVKM. The CDR3 is CASSDWREVSDTQYF. The CDR3 DNA reads TGTGCCAGCAGTGACTGGCGGGAGGTATCAGATACGCAGTATTTT.

On this clone itself: Within the sample, other DNA sequences also encode this same CDR3. V is TRBV2 and J is TRBJ1-1; D uncertain. Trimming removed 6 bases from V and 1 base from J, with 6 bases in between. The CDR3 length is 12 residues. Germline assignment: CDR1 SNHLY and CDR2 FYNNEI. The DNA of the CDR3 is TGTGCCAGCAGCGTGAGGAACACTGAAGCTTTCTTT. This encodes CASSVRNTEAFF.

This chain uses TRBV7-6 with TRBJ1-5, with a weak D call TRBD1 (5 bases). Looked up from germline, CDR1 is SGHVS and CDR2 is FNYEAQ. V was pared by 1 base and J by 7 bases, with 11 bases between. The CDR3 is 14 amino acids. CDR3 sequence reads: CASSLDAGNQPQHF. The DNA of the CDR3 is TGTGCCAGCAGCTTAGACGCAGGGAACCAGCCCCAGCATTTT.